The 16 T cell receptor beta chains below come from one sample, sequenced in a study of radiation and T cells in renal cell carcinoma. Some clones are missing from TCRdb's copy, which holds only in-frame ones; the method was immunoSEQ multiplex PCR. The repertoire consists of roughly 150,000 clones, with roughly 89% occurring once and the leading ten covering about an eighth. The time point denotes: blood 2 weeks post-SBRT. The sample's treatment: 15 Gy SBRT to primary tumor, nephrectomy 4 weeks later. Sequenced material: blood, taken from a patient whose treatment included radiotherapy and nephrectomy. These receptors all come from a woman aged 45-65 years with renal cell carcinoma.

The chain employs TRBV7-2 and TRBJ2-1; D is tentatively TRBD1 or TRBD2 (6 bases each). Trimming pared 4 bases from V and 1 base from J, leaving 20 bases between. The CDR3 is 18 amino acids. The germline CDR1 and CDR2 sequences are SGHTA and FQGNSA. CDR3: CASSYGKGGAQSYNEQFF. The CDR3 region has the DNA TGTGCCAGCAGCTACGGGAAGGGGGGCGCTCAATCCTACAATGAGCAGTTCTTC.

The chain is built from TRBV7-9 and TRBJ2-6, with unresolved D. This CDR3 has 16 amino acids. Germline V gene sequence: CDR1 SEHNR, CDR2 FQNEAQ (reference sequence). Trimming removed 5 bases at V and 2 bases at J, with 13 bases between. CDR3 coding DNA: TGTGCCAGCAGCCGTTACACCTCCCCTGGGGCCAACGTCCTGACTTTC. As protein: CASSRYTSPGANVLTF.

The genes are TRBV2 and TRBJ2-7; 8 bases fit TRBD1. V trimming: 4 bases; J trimming: 8 bases; junction bases outside the gene matches: 19. The germline gives CDR1 SNHLY, CDR2 FYNNEI. This CDR3 contains 17 residues. The CDR3: CASSGPPTGTGIVKQYF. DNA of the CDR3: TGTGCCAGCAGTGGTCCCCCCACCGGGACAGGAATTGTTAAGCAGTACTTC.

The chain couples TRBV7-9 to TRBJ2-7; D might be TRBD1 (5 bases). V gave up 1 base and J gave up 6 bases, with 13 bases separating them. Germline CDR1 is SEHNR and CDR2 is FQNEAQ (reference sequence). This CDR3 comprises 14 residues. Written as DNA, the CDR3 is TGTGCCAGCAGCTTAGAAGTCCCCACAGGCGAGCAGTACTTC. Protein: CASSLEVPTGEQYF.

V gene TRBV19 combines with J gene TRBJ2-2; D is ambiguous. V lost 11 bases and J lost 1, with 14 bases in between. The CDR3 is made up of 14 amino acids. Germline V lookup: CDR1 LNHDA, CDR2 SQIVND (reference sequence). In DNA, the CDR3 is TGTGCCTCCCGGTCCCAGATGAACACCGGGGAGCTGTTTTTT. Its translation: CASRSQMNTGELFF.

The chain recombines TRBV4-3 with TRBJ1-4; 8 bases are shared with TRBD1. J gave up 6 bases and V 4 bases, and 10 bases lay outside the gene matches. The CDR3 is made up of 16 amino acids. Germline CDR1 is LGHNA and CDR2 is YSLEER. CDR3 loop: CASSRAQGTGDEKLFF. For the CDR3, the DNA is TGCGCCAGCAGCCGAGCACAAGGGACAGGCGATGAAAAACTGTTTTTT.

The J gene is TRBJ1-5, the V gene TRBV19; D remains unclear. The CDR3 extends over 13 amino acids. Germline V gene lookup returns CDR1 LNHDA and CDR2 SQIVND (reference sequence). Trimming cost V 5 bases and J 5 bases, with 10 bases left between them. Here the CDR3 reads CASSRRTDQPQHF. In nucleotides, the CDR3 is TGTGCCAGTAGTCGAAGGACCGATCAGCCCCAGCATTTT.

The rearrangement uses TRBV2 and TRBJ1-3; D is ambiguous. Germline CDR1 SNHLY, CDR2 FYNNEI. V was trimmed by 1 base and J by 0 bases, leaving 7 bases between them. The CDR3 consists of 15 residues. This chain's CDR3 is CASSEGALSGNTIYF. CDR3 sequence (DNA): TGTGCCAGCAGTGAAGGGGCACTCTCTGGAAACACCATATATTTT. Full variable domain (missing parts from reference TRBV2 and TRBJ1-3): EPEVTQTPSHQVTQMGQEVILRCVPISNHLYFYWYRQILGQKVEFLVSFYNNEISEKSEIFDDQFSVERPDGSNFTLKIRSTKLEDSAMYFCASSEGALSGNTIYFGEGSWLTVV.

This clone has only one observation. This sample also contains other DNA sequences that code for the same CDR3. The chain is built from TRBV5-1 and TRBJ1-4, with TRBD1 identical over 7 bases. Germline assignment: CDR1 SGHRS and CDR2 YFSETQ. The CDR3 has 14 residues. V lost 0 bases, J lost 4 bases, and 0 bases stayed unmatched. The CDR3 protein is CASSLGQGNEKLFF. In DNA form, the CDR3 reads TGCGCCAGCAGCTTGGGACAGGGTAATGAAAAACTGTTTTTT.

This sequence joins TRBV4-2 and TRBJ2-1; TRBD1 aligns across 8 bases. CDR1 is LGHNA, CDR2 YNFKEQ, per germline. The CDR3 loop spans 16 amino acids. J lost 4 bases, V lost 0 bases, and 5 bases had no gene match. DNA of the CDR3: TGTGCCAGCAGCCAAGAGGTCCAGGGGGCTTACAATGAGCAGTTCTTC. Translated: CASSQEVQGAYNEQFF.

As for this clone: A junction boundary mismatches the germline segment, possibly from a read error. V gene TRBV4-1 combines with J gene TRBJ1-2; D is uncertain. The CDR3 contains 15 residues. The germline gives CDR1 MGHRA, CDR2 YSYEKL. The CDR3 spells CASSPPWSQEKLAIF. The CDR3, as DNA: TGCGCCAGCAGCCCCCCTTGGAGCCAGGAGAAGTTAGCTATCTTC.

This clone has more than one count but fewer than ten. Here the CDR3 reads CASSEFRGEKLFF. The CDR3 nucleotides read TGTGCCAGCAGTGAATTTCGGGGCGAAAAACTGTTTTTT. The rearrangement uses TRBV6-1 and TRBJ1-4; D may be TRBD1 (5 bases). Germline V gene sequence: CDR1 MNHNS, CDR2 SASEGT. V was cut by 2 bases and J by 8 bases, with 9 bases left in between. The CDR3 extends over 13 amino acids.

The V call is TRBV6-1, the J call TRBJ2-7; no firm D call. The CDR3 is 13 amino acids. CDR1 MNHNS and CDR2 SASEGT come from the germline V gene. V lost 2 bases, J lost 2 bases, and 7 bases lay in between. CDR3 region: CASSEPATYEQYF. CDR3 in DNA: TGTGCCAGCAGTGAACCAGCTACCTACGAGCAGTACTTC.

J is TRBJ1-1 and V is TRBV14; TRBD1 aligns across 7 bases. The junction had 10 bases not matched to a gene; V was cut back by 2 bases and J by 1 base. CDR1 is SGHDN, CDR2 FVKESK, per germline. This CDR3 comprises 17 residues. The CDR3 DNA reads TGTGCCAGCAGCCAAAACGACAGGGTTCGAGGGAACACTGAAGCTTTCTTT. This codes for CASSQNDRVRGNTEAFF.

The V call is TRBV6-5, the J call TRBJ1-1; 7 bases align to TRBD1. This CDR3 comprises 15 residues. Germline CDR1 reads MNHEY; CDR2 reads SVGAGI. V gave up 5 bases and J gave up 0 bases; unmatched junction bases: 6. The CDR3 is CASSQGGRLNTEAFF. The CDR3 DNA follows: TGTGCCAGCAGTCAGGGGGGACGGTTGAACACTGAAGCTTTCTTT.

This sequence joins TRBV5-1 and TRBJ2-6; 7 bases match TRBD1. CDR3 length: 18 amino acids. Per germline, CDR1 SGHRS and CDR2 YFSETQ. V was clipped by 0 bases and J by 0 bases; unmatched bases: 6. Here the CDR3 reads CASSLERTGFSGANVLTF. CDR3 nucleotide sequence: TGCGCCAGCAGCTTGGAAAGGACAGGCTTCTCTGGGGCCAACGTCCTGACTTTC.